This T cell receptor beta chain derives from a study of Graves' ophthalmopathy and Graves' hyperthyroidism. Whole-study findings and limits: The model forecast ophthalmopathy progression, reaching around 66% sensitivity and about 75% specificity.

This clonotype was detected only a few times. Its specificity is unknown. Trimming removed 3 bases from V and 5 bases from J, with 7 bases in between. Germline V gene lookup returns CDR1 ENHRY and CDR2 SYGVKD. CDR3 length: 12 residues. Amplified material comprised TCR beta CDR3 regions derived from RNA transcripts. RT-PCR was first run with HTBI primers, then multiplex PCR in a second round. TCRdb passed the multiplex PCR reads through MiXCR, listing each CDR3 protein once. Seen here are around 1.1 million distinct CDR3 sequences, less than 45% observed once, and the top ten hold over 8.5%. None of the included patients had other autoimmune diseases, uncontrolled infections, pregnancy or lactation, as these led to exclusion.

The chain has TRBV10-3 and TRBJ2-5; D gene uncertain. The clonotype originates from an adult man with Graves' hyperthyroidism. The specimen sequenced was peripheral blood or thyroid tissue (not recorded which). CDR3 nucleotide sequence: TGTGCCATCAGTGACCGGTGGGAGACCCAGTACTTC. It specifies CAISDRWETQYF.